These T cell receptor beta chains were read from a single sample in a study of blood T cell repertoires in COVID-19. Clones were sequenced by immunoSEQ multiplex PCR, and TCRdb holds only the in-frame ones, with some missing. The sample includes 35,000 to 50,000 clones, roughly 85% of them seen just once. The sequencing input was peripheral blood. All receptors derive from a man between 60 and 70 years old with acute or convalescent COVID-19. Both conserved end residues are part of each CDR3. Each record gives: J gene, clone size, V gene, D gene, CDR3 DNA, CDR3 protein. A D gene is named only where the DNA matches it firmly. Expanded clones get a size class; other rows say once, few or many, or leave the size out.

>TRBJ2-7|.|TRBV29-1|TRBD1
TGCAGCTCTTCCGCCGGGACAGGGCCTGGCGAGCAGTACTTC
CSSSAGTGPGEQYF
>TRBJ2-2|.|TRBV6-5|.
TGTGCCAGCAGTTCTGAACCTACTAACACCGGGGAGCTGTTTTTT
CASSSEPTNTGELFF
>TRBJ2-2|.|TRBV3-1/TRBV3-2|TRBD2
TGTGCCAGCAGCCAAGGTTGGGGCGGGGGAAACACCGGGGAGCTGTTTTTT
CASSQGWGGGNTGELFF
>TRBJ2-2|.|TRBV25-1|.
TGTGCCAGCAGTGCCTCCTGGACTACCACCGGGGAGCTGTTTTTT
CASSASWTTTGELFF
>TRBJ1-5|.|TRBV6-2/TRBV6-3|.
TGTGCCAGCAGTTACTGGGCCCCTAATCAGCCCCAGCATTTT
CASSYWAPNQPQHF
>TRBJ2-7|.|TRBV6-5|.
TGTGCCAGCAGTTATTACGGGTACGAGCAGTACTTC
CASSYYGYEQYF
>TRBJ1-2|.|TRBV2|TRBD1
TGTGCCAGCAGCTACGGACAGGGCAACTATGGCTACACCTTC
CASSYGQGNYGYTF
>TRBJ2-3|.|TRBV5-1|TRBD1
TGCGCCAGCAGCTCCCTAGACAGGGGGCGCGCAGATACGCAGTATTTT
CASSSLDRGRADTQYF
>TRBJ1-5|.|TRBV30|.
TGTGCCTGGAGTCCGACGGGTTATCAGCCCCAGCATTTT
CAWSPTGYQPQHF
>TRBJ2-1|once|TRBV7-8|TRBD2
TGTGCCAGCAGCTTGGTCGCTAGCGGGGGCGATGAGCAGTTCTTC
CASSLVASGGDEQFF
>TRBJ1-2|.|TRBV24-1|.
TGTGCCACCAGTGATTTCGCGGGGGGAAATGGCTACACCTTC
CATSDFAGGNGYTF
>TRBJ2-7|.|TRBV30|.
TGTGCCTGGAGTCACGCAACAGACGAGCAGTACTTC
CAWSHATDEQYF
>TRBJ1-2|few|TRBV24-1|.
TGTGCCACCAGTGATCCATCAAGCCTGAATGGCTACACCTTC
CATSDPSSLNGYTF
>TRBJ2-7|.|TRBV10-1|TRBD1
TGCGCCAGCAGCACGACAGGGGACAACGAGCAGTACTTC
CASSTTGDNEQYF
>TRBJ1-1|.|TRBV14|TRBD1
TGTGCCAGCAGCCTGAGAGGTCGACAGGGAAACACTGAAGCTTTCTTT
CASSLRGRQGNTEAFF
>TRBJ2-7|.|TRBV3-1/TRBV3-2|TRBD1
TGTGCCAGCAGCAATAACGACAGGGCCGAGCAGTACTTC
CASSNNDRAEQYF
>TRBJ2-1|.|TRBV9|.
TGTGCCAGCAGCGTGAGCCCCGGGACTTTCAATGAGCAGTTCTTC
CASSVSPGTFNEQFF
>TRBJ2-3|.|TRBV5-1|TRBD1
TGCGCCAGCAGCCCGGGGACAGAGAAAAGGCAGTATTTT
CASSPGTEKRQYF
>TRBJ2-1|few|TRBV7-2|.
TGTGCCAGCAGCTTATCTCACGGCAATGAGCAGTTCTTC
CASSLSHGNEQFF
>TRBJ1-4|.|TRBV5-8|.
TGTGCCAGCAGCTTGGGCAGGATAAATGAAAAACTGTTTTTT
CASSLGRINEKLFF
>TRBJ1-5|.|TRBV18|.
TGTGCCAGCTCCTCAGGGTTGAATCAGCCCCAGCATTTT
CASSSGLNQPQHF
>TRBJ2-1|.|TRBV5-4|TRBD2
TGTGCCAGCAGCCTGGGCCTAGCGGGCAATGAGCAGTTCTTC
CASSLGLAGNEQFF
>TRBJ1-5|.|TRBV7-3|.
TGTGCCAGCAGCTTGCAGGGTGATCAGCCCCAGCATTTT
CASSLQGDQPQHF
>TRBJ1-6|.|TRBV6-5|.
TGTGCCAGCAGTTTCCAAGGACAGACGAATAATTCACCCCTCCACTTT
CASSFQGQTNNSPLHF
>TRBJ2-7|.|TRBV27|TRBD2
TGTGCCAGCAGTTTTCTAGCGGAGACCTACGAGCAGTACTTC
CASSFLAETYEQYF
>TRBJ2-3|.|TRBV6-5|.
TGTGCCAGCACTCTAAGGGGAGATACGCAGTATTTT
CASTLRGDTQYF